This entry is about one T cell receptor (beta chain). The sample belongs to a study of CD8+ T cells in alopecia areata. V lost 2 bases to trimming and J lost 7 bases, with 12 bases between them. Germline CDR1 and CDR2: GTSNPN and SVGIG (reference sequence). The CDR3 extends over 13 amino acids. Following extraction, RNA underwent reverse transcription to cDNA, which served as the sequencing template. Only in-frame clones appear in the TCRdb table, and some are missing; sequencing was by immunoSEQ multiplex PCR. In the table there are more than 150,000 clones, about 60% of which are singletons. The treatment: oral pan-JAK inhibitor, 5-10 mg twice daily.

The chain carries TRBV30 and TRBJ1-5; TRBD1 is a possible D gene (5 bases). The sample consisted of CD8+ T cells sorted from blood, taken at week 24, from a patient treated with tofacitinib. The receptor was isolated from a human donor with alopecia areata. CDR3 amino acids: CAWSSDRGQPQHF. Here the CDR3 DNA reads TGTGCCTGGAGTTCAGACAGAGGCCAGCCCCAGCATTTT.